Presented here are 25 T cell receptor beta chains from one specimen sequenced in a study of T-cell reconstitution after alpha-beta-depleted transplantation in children. The authors prepared the TCRbeta library with unique molecular identifiers. MiXCR, applied by TCRdb to the PCR reads, yields one record per CDR3 protein. The sample includes some 300,000 distinct CDR3 sequences, about 9.4% of them seen just once. Source: PBMCs, taken before TCRalphabeta/CD19-depleted stem cell transplant. The origin of the receptors is a boy less than two years old with acute myeloid leukemia, due to receive a stem cell transplant.

This clonotype appeared many times. At one of its ends the junction is not consistent with the germline gene, which may arise from a read error. The chain recombines TRBV7-9 with TRBJ2-5, with D unclear. The CDR3 extends over 15 amino acids. Germline V gene sequence: CDR1 SEHNR, CDR2 FQNEAQ (reference sequence). The CDR3 is CASSLALPGIETQYF. The CDR3 nucleotides are TGTGCCAGCAGCTTAGCGCTCCCTGGAATTGAGACTCAGTACTTC.

The sample holds a few counts of this clonotype. The V gene is TRBV2, the J gene TRBJ2-3; D remains ambiguous. The CDR3 contains 12 residues. The germline CDR1 and CDR2 sequences are SNHLY and FYNNEI. The V end was cut by 6 bases, the J end by 3 bases, with 7 bases between. The chain's CDR3 is CASRGQTDTQYF. The CDR3 coding sequence is TGTGCCAGCAGGGGCCAAACAGATACGCAGTATTTT.

A word on this clonotype: Mismatch with germline at one junction end may stem from a read error. The J gene is TRBJ2-3, the V gene TRBV5-5; no definite D call. The CDR3 extends over 17 amino acids. Germline V lookup: CDR1 SGHKS, CDR2 YYEKEE (reference sequence). DNA of the CDR3: TGTGCCAGCAGCGCCTACGGCACCGGGCTTAGCACAAATACGCAGTATTTT. Translating it yields CASSAYGTGLSTNTQYF.

This clonotype was counted at least ten times. The V call is TRBV4-3, the J call TRBJ2-5; D perhaps matches TRBD2 (5 bases). Per the germline V gene, CDR1 is LGHNA and CDR2 is YSLEER. V shed 0 bases and J shed 3 bases, with 8 bases lying between them. This CDR3 region has 14 residues. The CDR3 protein is CASSQDVREETQYF. The CDR3 bases are TGCGCCAGCAGCCAAGATGTGCGGGAAGAGACCCAGTACTTC.

In its sample, this clonotype was seen many times. The chain combines TRBV20-1 with TRBJ2-5; 7 bases map to TRBD1. This CDR3 is 15 amino acids long. Looked up from germline, CDR1 is DFQATT and CDR2 is SNEGSKA (reference sequence). Trimming at V came to 0 bases and at J to 5 bases, leaving 9 bases not matched to a gene. The CDR3 reads CSARDFKAGGETQYF. The CDR3 nucleotides are TGCAGTGCTAGAGATTTTAAGGCAGGGGGTGAGACCCAGTACTTC.

This clonotype was seen at least ten times. The gene calls are TRBV9 and TRBJ2-7; 10 bases map to TRBD2. The CDR3 runs 15 residues. Trimming took 0 bases from V and 4 from J; bases not matched to a gene: 4. Germline CDR1 is SGDLS and CDR2 is YYNGEE. This CDR3 is CASSVAPSGRYEQYF. The CDR3 DNA is TGTGCCAGCAGCGTAGCTCCTAGCGGGAGATACGAGCAGTACTTC.

This clonotype was counted between two and nine times. This chain connects TRBV7-9 to TRBJ2-2; D call uncertain. V was pared by 3 bases and J by 7 bases, with 6 bases between. The CDR3 extends over 12 amino acids. Looked up from germline, CDR1 is SEHNR and CDR2 is FQNEAQ (reference sequence). CDR3 amino acids: CASSFGHGELFF. The CDR3 DNA reads TGTGCCAGCAGCTTCGGGCACGGGGAGCTGTTTTTT.

This clonotype has a count of ten or more. The chain links TRBV12-3 or TRBV12-4 to TRBJ1-2; possible D gene TRBD1, 5 bases. There are 13 residues in the CDR3. V was clipped by 5 bases and J by 7 bases, with 14 bases between them. Written as DNA, the CDR3 is TGTGCCAGCAGTCTCGGACACCCCGTTGGCTACACCTTC. This translates into CASSLGHPVGYTF.

V usage is TRBV7-6 and J usage is TRBJ2-1; 12 bases align to TRBD2. Unmatched junction bases numbered 3, after V lost 3 bases and J lost 6 bases. There are 15 residues in the CDR3. Germline CDR1 and CDR2: SGHVS and FNYEAQ. Written as DNA, the CDR3 is TGTGCCAGCAGCTTTAGGACTAGCGGGACCAATGAGCAGTTCTTC. This codes for CASSFRTSGTNEQFF. Complete variable domain (other parts from reference TRBV7-6 and TRBJ2-1): GAGVSQSPRYKVTKRGQDVALRCDPISGHVSLYWYRQALGQGPEFLTYFNYEAQQDKSGLPNDRFSAERPEGSISTLTIQRTEQRDSAMYRCASSFRTSGTNEQFFGPGTRLTVL.

This clonotype has only a few counts. V and J are TRBV5-4 and TRBJ2-1; 10 nucleotides match TRBD2. The junction had 7 bases not matched to a gene; V was cut back by 0 bases and J by 7 bases. CDR1 and CDR2 from the germline V gene are SGHNT and YYREEE (reference sequence). The length of the CDR3 is 16 residues. The CDR3 DNA reads as TGTGCCAGCAGCTTGGGTCTAGCGGGGGTGTGGAATGAGCAGTTCTTC. This sequence encodes CASSLGLAGVWNEQFF. The variable domain in full, with the rest retrieved from reference TRBV5-4 and TRBJ2-1, is ETGVTQSPTHLIKTRGQQVTLRCSSQSGHNTVSWYQQALGQGPQFIFQYYREEENGRGNFPPRFSGLQFPNYSSELNVNALELDDSALYLCASSLGLAGVWNEQFFGPGTRLTVL.

The chain joins TRBV20-1 to TRBJ2-3; TRBD1 or TRBD2 may be the D gene (6 bases each). Per the germline V gene, CDR1 is DFQATT and CDR2 is SNEGSKA (reference sequence). V was trimmed by 3 bases and J by 2 bases, leaving 15 bases between them. This CDR3 has 15 amino acids. The CDR3 here is CSASRGGLATDTQYF. CDR3 nucleotide sequence: TGCAGTGCTAGCCGAGGGGGGCTGGCCACAGATACGCAGTATTTT.

This clonotype was detected ten times or more. The chain uses TRBV12-3 or TRBV12-4 and TRBJ1-4, with D hard to call. This CDR3 is built from 13 residues. V was trimmed by 6 bases and J by 3 bases, leaving 8 bases between them. CDR3 nucleotide sequence: TGTGCCAGCAGAGGACTTGCTAATGAAAAACTGTTTTTT. It yields the protein CASRGLANEKLFF.

This chain connects TRBV7-6 to TRBJ1-2; a possible D gene is TRBD1 (5 bases). CDR3 length: 15 amino acids. CDR1 SGHVS and CDR2 FNYEAQ come from the germline V gene. Trimming removed 3 bases from V and 7 bases from J, with 18 bases in between. The CDR3 DNA reads TGTGCCAGCAGCTTGTGGGGGACTATGGCGGGTGGCTACACCTTC. Translated: CASSLWGTMAGGYTF. Full variable domain (remainder filled in from reference TRBV7-6 and TRBJ1-2): GAGVSQSPRYKVTKRGQDVALRCDPISGHVSLYWYRQALGQGPEFLTYFNYEAQQDKSGLPNDRFSAERPEGSISTLTIQRTEQRDSAMYRCASSLWGTMAGGYTFGSGTRLTVV.

This clonotype has ten or more counts. The gene calls are TRBV29-1 and TRBJ2-3; 8 nucleotides line up with TRBD1. Germline assignment: CDR1 SQVTM and CDR2 ANQGSEA. The CDR3 contains 15 residues. Trimming took 7 bases from V and 2 from J; bases not matched to a gene: 11. The DNA of the CDR3 is TGCAGCGCTAAGGACAGGGCATGGGACACAGATACGCAGTATTTT. Protein product: CSAKDRAWDTDTQYF.

This clonotype was seen many times. The chain links TRBV4-2 to TRBJ2-5; TRBD1 matches at 9 bases. The V and J ends lost 4 bases and 0 bases, in that order; junction bases with no gene match: 6. Per the germline V gene, CDR1 is LGHNA and CDR2 is YNFKEQ. The CDR3 covers 16 residues. CDR3 residues: CASSPGQGRYQETQYF. In nucleotides, the CDR3 is TGTGCCAGCAGCCCCGGACAGGGGAGGTACCAAGAGACCCAGTACTTC.

This clonotype was seen ten or more times. This chain links TRBV20-1 with TRBJ1-4; 7 bases match TRBD1. Germline-derived CDR1 and CDR2 are DFQATT and SNEGSKA (reference sequence). V gave up 1 base and J gave up 6 bases; unmatched junction bases: 11. The CDR3 consists of 16 residues. Here the CDR3 reads CSARGPTGEEYEKLFF. The CDR3 DNA is TGCAGTGCTAGAGGACCTACAGGGGAGGAATATGAAAAACTGTTTTTT.

This clonotype occurred a few times. V is TRBV12-3 or TRBV12-4 and J is TRBJ1-3, with a possible D match to TRBD1 (5 bases). Trimming shortened V by 3 bases and J by 0 bases, and 12 bases separated the two germline ends. The CDR3 length is 16 residues. The CDR3, as DNA: TGTGCCAGCAGTTTTAGACAGAGCACCTCTGGAAACACCATATATTTT. It yields the protein CASSFRQSTSGNTIYF.

This clonotype was seen repeatedly, ten times or more. V usage is TRBV5-5 and J usage is TRBJ1-5; 9 positions agree with TRBD1. The CDR3 has 15 residues. Germline trimming cut 4 bases from V and 7 bases from J; bases unmatched to any gene: 9. Germline V gene data show CDR1 as SGHKS and CDR2 as YYEKEE (reference sequence). CDR3 residues: CASSPTGGGIQPQHF. The CDR3 nucleotides are TGTGCCAGCAGCCCGACAGGGGGAGGTATCCAGCCCCAGCATTTT.

This clonotype has at least ten counts. The chain combines TRBV12-3 or TRBV12-4 with TRBJ2-2; D remains unclear. V lost 3 bases and J 4 bases, leaving 6 bases between the germline ends. The CDR3 spans 13 residues. CDR3 in amino acids: CASSFWATGELFF. In nucleotides, the CDR3 is TGTGCCAGCAGTTTTTGGGCCACCGGGGAGCTGTTTTTT.

This clonotype has more than one count but fewer than ten. The chain recombines TRBV19 with TRBJ2-7, with 8 bases identical to TRBD1. The trim removed 6 bases at V and 5 bases at J, leaving 6 bases unmatched. The CDR3 length is 13 residues. Germline assignment: CDR1 LNHDA and CDR2 SQIVND (reference sequence). The CDR3 DNA reads as TGTGCCAGTAGGGACAGGGAAAGGAACGAGCAGTACTTC. Protein sequence: CASRDRERNEQYF. The variable domain in full, with the rest retrieved from reference TRBV19 and TRBJ2-7, is DGGITQSPKYLFRKEGQNVTLSCEQNLNHDAMYWYRQDPGQGLRLIYYSQIVNDFQKGDIAEGYSVSREKKESFPLTVTSAQKNPTAFYLCASRDRERNEQYFGPGTRLTVT.

The table lists this clonotype with many counts. The J gene is TRBJ1-2, the V gene TRBV7-6; D might be TRBD1 (6 bases). The germline gives CDR1 SGHVS, CDR2 FNYEAQ. The germline V and J ends were trimmed by 2 bases and 5 bases, with 12 bases remaining between them. This CDR3 is 14 amino acids long. The CDR3 DNA reads TGTGCCAGCAGCTTACAGGGGCCGGGGTATGGCTACACCTTC. Its protein is CASSLQGPGYGYTF.

This clonotype has more than one count but fewer than ten. V is TRBV28 and J is TRBJ2-2; TRBD1 matches at 9 bases. Germline values: CDR1 MDHEN, CDR2 SYDVKM. The junction had 3 bases not matched to a gene; V was cut back by 6 bases and J by 4 bases. The CDR3 spans 14 residues. The CDR3 DNA follows: TGTGCCAGCAGGCAGACAGGGGGCACCGGGGAGCTGTTTTTT. It specifies CASRQTGGTGELFF.

Comment on this clonotype: A clone one base away is much larger, so this may be a read error. The genes are TRBV9 and TRBJ1-2, with TRBD1 identical over 9 bases. V was pared by 3 bases and J by 10 bases, with 10 bases of the junction left unmatched. Per the germline V gene, CDR1 is SGDLS and CDR2 is YYNGEE. The CDR3 runs 14 residues. The CDR3 here is CASSGTGGAGAYTF. DNA for the CDR3: TGTGCCAGCAGCGGAACAGGGGGCGCAGGAGCCTACACCTTC.

The chain carries TRBV5-4 and TRBJ2-1, with 8 nucleotides matching TRBD2. J was trimmed by 4 bases and V by 0 bases; bases with no gene match: 12. Germline V gives CDR1 SGHNT, CDR2 YYREEE (reference sequence). The CDR3 is made up of 18 amino acids. Written as DNA, the CDR3 is TGTGCCAGCAGCTTGGGTCCCTTGGCGGGGGGCTCGTACAATGAGCAGTTCTTC. This sequence encodes CASSLGPLAGGSYNEQFF.

This clonotype was counted only a few times. The gene calls are TRBV5-1 and TRBJ2-2, with D maybe TRBD1 (5 bases). Germline V gene data show CDR1 as SGHRS and CDR2 as YFSETQ. This CDR3 is 15 amino acids long. The V and J ends lost 5 bases and 0 bases respectively, with 11 bases between them. The CDR3 nucleotides are TGCGCCAGCAGTCCAGGGTTCGCGAACACCGGGGAGCTGTTTTTT. Protein sequence: CASSPGFANTGELFF.